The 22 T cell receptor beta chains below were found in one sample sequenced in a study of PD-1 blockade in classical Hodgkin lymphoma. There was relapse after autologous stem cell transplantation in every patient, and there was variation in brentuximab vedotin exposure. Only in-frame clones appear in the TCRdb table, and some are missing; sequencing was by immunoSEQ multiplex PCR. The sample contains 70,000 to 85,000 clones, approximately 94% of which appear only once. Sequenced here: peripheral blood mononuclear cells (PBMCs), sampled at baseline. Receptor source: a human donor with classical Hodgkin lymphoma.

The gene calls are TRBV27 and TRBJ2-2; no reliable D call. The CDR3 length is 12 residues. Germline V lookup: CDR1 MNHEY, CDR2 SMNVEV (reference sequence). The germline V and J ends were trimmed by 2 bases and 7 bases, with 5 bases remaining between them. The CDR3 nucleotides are TGTGCCAGCAGTTTACTCCTCGGGGAGCTGTTTTTT. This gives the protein CASSLLLGELFF.

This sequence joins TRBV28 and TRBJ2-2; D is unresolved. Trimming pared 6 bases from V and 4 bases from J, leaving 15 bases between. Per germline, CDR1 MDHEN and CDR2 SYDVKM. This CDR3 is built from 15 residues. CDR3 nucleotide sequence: TGTGCCAGCAGCCCCACCCGGGCCCTCACCGGGGAGCTGTTTTTT. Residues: CASSPTRALTGELFF. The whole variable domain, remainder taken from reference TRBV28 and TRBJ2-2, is DVKVTQSSRYLVKRTGEKVFLECVQDMDHENMFWYRQDPGLGLRLIYFSYDVKMKEKGDIPEGYSVSREKKERFSLILESASTNQTSMYLCASSPTRALTGELFFGEGSRLTVL.

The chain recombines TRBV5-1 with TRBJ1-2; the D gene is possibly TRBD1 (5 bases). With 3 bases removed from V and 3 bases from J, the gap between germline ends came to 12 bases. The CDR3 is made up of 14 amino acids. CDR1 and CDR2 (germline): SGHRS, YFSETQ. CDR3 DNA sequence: TGCGCCAGCAGCTCCCGGGGGTGGGACTATGGCTACACCTTC. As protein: CASSSRGWDYGYTF.

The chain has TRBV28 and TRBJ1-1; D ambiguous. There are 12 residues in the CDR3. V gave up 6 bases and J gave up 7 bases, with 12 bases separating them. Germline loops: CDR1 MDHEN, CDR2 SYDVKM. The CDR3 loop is CASSPPGDEAFF. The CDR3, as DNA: TGTGCCAGCAGCCCCCCGGGAGATGAAGCTTTCTTT.

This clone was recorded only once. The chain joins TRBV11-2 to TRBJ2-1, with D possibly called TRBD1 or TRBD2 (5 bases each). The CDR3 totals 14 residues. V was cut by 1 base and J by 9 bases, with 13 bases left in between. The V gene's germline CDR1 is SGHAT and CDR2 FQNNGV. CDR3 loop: CASSLVEGRVEQFF. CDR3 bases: TGTGCCAGCAGCTTAGTTGAGGGGCGCGTTGAGCAGTTCTTC. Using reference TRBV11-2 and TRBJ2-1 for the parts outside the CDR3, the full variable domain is EAGVAQSPRYKIIEKRQSVAFWCNPISGHATLYWYQQILGQGPKLLIQFQNNGVVDDSQLPKDRFSAERLKGVDSTLKIQPAKLEDSAVYLCASSLVEGRVEQFFGPGTRLTVL.

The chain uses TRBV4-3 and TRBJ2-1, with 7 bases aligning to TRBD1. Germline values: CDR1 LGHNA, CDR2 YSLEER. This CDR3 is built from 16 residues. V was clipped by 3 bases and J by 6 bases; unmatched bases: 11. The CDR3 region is CASSQRQGLGGNEQFF. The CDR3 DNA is TGCGCCAGCAGCCAGAGACAGGGCCTTGGGGGCAATGAGCAGTTCTTC.

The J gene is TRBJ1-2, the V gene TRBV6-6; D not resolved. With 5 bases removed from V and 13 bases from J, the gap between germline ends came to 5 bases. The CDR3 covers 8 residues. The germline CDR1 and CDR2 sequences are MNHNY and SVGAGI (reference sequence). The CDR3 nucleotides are TGTGCCAGCAGTGAATTCACCTTC. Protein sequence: CASSEFTF.

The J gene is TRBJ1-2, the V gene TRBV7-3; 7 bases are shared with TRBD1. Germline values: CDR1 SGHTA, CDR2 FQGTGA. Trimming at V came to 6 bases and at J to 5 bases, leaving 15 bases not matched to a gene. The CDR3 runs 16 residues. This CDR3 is CASSFPTYDRAYGYTF. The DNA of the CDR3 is TGTGCCAGCAGTTTCCCTACTTACGACAGGGCTTATGGCTACACCTTC.

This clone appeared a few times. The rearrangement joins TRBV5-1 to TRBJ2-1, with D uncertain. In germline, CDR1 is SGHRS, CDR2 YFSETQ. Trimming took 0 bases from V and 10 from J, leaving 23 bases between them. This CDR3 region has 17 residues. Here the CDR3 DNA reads TGCGCCAGCAGCTTGGGGGCGTCTCGGATTCGAGCCTTCGAGCAGTTCTTC. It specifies CASSLGASRIRAFEQFF.

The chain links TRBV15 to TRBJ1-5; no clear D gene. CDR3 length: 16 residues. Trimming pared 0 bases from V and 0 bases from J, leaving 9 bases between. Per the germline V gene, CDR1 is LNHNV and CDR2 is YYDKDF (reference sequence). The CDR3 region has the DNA TGTGCCACCAGCAGAGATTTAGACGTTAGCAATCAGCCCCAGCATTTT. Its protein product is CATSRDLDVSNQPQHF.

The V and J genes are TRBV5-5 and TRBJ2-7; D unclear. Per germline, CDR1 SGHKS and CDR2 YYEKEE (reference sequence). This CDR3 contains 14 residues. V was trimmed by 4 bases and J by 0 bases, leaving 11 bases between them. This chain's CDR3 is CASSADASSYEQYF. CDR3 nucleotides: TGTGCCAGCAGCGCGGACGCGAGCTCCTACGAGCAGTACTTC.

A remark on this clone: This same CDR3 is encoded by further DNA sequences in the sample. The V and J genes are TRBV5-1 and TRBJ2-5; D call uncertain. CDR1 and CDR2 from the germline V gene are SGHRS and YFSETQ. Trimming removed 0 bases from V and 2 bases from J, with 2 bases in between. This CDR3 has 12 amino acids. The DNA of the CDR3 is TGCGCCAGCAGCTTGGGGCAAGAGACCCAGTACTTC. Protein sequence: CASSLGQETQYF.

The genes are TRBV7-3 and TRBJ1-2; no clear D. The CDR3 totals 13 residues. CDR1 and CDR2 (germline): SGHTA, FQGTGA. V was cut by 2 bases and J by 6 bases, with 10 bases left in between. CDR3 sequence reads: CASSLERGHGYTF. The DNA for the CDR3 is TGTGCCAGCAGCTTAGAAAGAGGGCATGGCTACACCTTC.

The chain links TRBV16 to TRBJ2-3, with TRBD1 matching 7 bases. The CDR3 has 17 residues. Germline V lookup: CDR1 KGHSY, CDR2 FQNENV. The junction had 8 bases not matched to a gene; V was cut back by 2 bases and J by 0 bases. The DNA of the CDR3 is TGTGCCAGCAGCCAAAACTCCGGGGACAGTAGCACAGATACGCAGTATTTT. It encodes CASSQNSGDSSTDTQYF.

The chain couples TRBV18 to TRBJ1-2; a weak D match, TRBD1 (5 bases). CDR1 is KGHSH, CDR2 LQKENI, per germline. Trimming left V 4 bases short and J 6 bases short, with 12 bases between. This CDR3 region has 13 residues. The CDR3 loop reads CASSQGDGHGYTF. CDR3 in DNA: TGTGCCAGCTCACAAGGGGACGGTCATGGCTACACCTTC.

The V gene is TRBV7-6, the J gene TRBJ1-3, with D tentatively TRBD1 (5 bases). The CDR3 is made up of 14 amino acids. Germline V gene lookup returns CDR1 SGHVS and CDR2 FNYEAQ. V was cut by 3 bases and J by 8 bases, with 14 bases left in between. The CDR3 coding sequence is TGTGCCAGCAGCTTCCGAACAGGTTGGGACACCATATATTTT. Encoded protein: CASSFRTGWDTIYF.

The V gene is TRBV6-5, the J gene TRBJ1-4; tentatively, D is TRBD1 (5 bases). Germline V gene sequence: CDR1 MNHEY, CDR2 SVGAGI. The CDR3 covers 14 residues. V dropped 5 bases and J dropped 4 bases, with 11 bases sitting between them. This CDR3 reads CASSRTSSNEKLFF. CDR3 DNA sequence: TGTGCCAGCAGTCGGACAAGTAGTAATGAAAAACTGTTTTTT.

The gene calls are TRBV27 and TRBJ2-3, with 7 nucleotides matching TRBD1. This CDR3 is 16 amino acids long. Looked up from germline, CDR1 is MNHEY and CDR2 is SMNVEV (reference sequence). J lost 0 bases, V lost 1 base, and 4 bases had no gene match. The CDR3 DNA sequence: TGTGCCAGCAGTTTATTCTTGGGACAGAGCACAGATACGCAGTATTTT. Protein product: CASSLFLGQSTDTQYF.

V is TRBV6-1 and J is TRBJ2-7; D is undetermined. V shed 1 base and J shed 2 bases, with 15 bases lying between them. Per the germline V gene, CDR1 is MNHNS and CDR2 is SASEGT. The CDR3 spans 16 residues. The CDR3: CASSEGSSTYTYEQYF. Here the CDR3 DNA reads TGTGCCAGCAGTGAAGGCAGCTCTACGTATACCTACGAGCAGTACTTC.

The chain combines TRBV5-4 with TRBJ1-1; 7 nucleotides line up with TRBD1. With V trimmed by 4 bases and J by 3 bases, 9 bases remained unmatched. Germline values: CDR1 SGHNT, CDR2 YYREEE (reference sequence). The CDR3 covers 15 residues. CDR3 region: CASSLSTGVDTEAFF. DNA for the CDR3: TGTGCCAGCAGCCTCTCCACAGGGGTAGACACTGAAGCTTTCTTT.

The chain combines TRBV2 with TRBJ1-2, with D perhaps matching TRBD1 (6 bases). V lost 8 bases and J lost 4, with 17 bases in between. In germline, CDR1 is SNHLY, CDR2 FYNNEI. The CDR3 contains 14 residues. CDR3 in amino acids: CASGGWGQTYGYTF. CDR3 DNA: TGTGCCAGCGGGGGGTGGGGACAAACCTATGGCTACACCTTC.

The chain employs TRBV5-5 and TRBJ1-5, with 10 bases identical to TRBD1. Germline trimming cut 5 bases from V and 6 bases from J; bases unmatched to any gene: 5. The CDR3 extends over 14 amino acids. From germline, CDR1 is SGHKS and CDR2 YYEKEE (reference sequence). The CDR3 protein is CASRPDRGPQPQHF. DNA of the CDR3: TGTGCCAGCAGGCCCGACAGGGGGCCTCAGCCCCAGCATTTT.